Below are 9 T cell receptor beta chains sequenced from a single sample in a study of cytomegalovirus exposure and HLA in healthy donors. With 60 Vbeta and 13 Jbeta primers, the PCR was carried out. Profiling relied on immunoSEQ multiplex PCR, and the TCRdb table lists in-frame clones only, not all of them. Of fewer than 110,000 clones detected, over 65% appear once; the ten largest clones hold around 13%. The sample consisted of PBMCs. The source of these receptors is a woman aged 40 to 50 in good health and CMV-seropositive.

The chain uses TRBV11-2 and TRBJ1-6, with 8 nucleotides matching TRBD1. Trimming took 1 base from V and 6 from J; bases not matched to a gene: 8. Germline assignment: CDR1 SGHAT and CDR2 FQNNGV. The CDR3 is 17 residues long. CDR3 nucleotide sequence: TGTGCCAGCAGCTTAGTCGGGACAGGATTAATTAATTCACCCCTCCACTTT. Translation gives CASSLVGTGLINSPLHF.

The rearrangement joins TRBV6-5 to TRBJ1-2; 8 positions match TRBD1. After removal of 8 bases from V and 1 base from J, the junction contained 6 bases not matched to a gene. The CDR3 has 14 amino acids. Germline V CDR1 and CDR2: MNHEY, SVGAGI. This chain's CDR3 is CASGYRGNNYGYTF. In DNA form, the CDR3 reads TGTGCCAGCGGGTACAGGGGGAATAACTATGGCTACACCTTC.

This chain links TRBV5-1 with TRBJ2-5; TRBD2 aligns across 10 bases. The CDR3 totals 16 residues. Losses at the gene ends were 4 bases for V and 5 bases for J; bases not matched to a gene: 11. Germline V gene data show CDR1 as SGHRS and CDR2 as YFSETQ. CDR3 residues: CASSTGLAEGRETQYF. For the CDR3, the DNA is TGCGCCAGCAGCACCGGACTAGCGGAGGGTCGGGAGACCCAGTACTTC.

The chain recombines TRBV13 with TRBJ1-1; TRBD1 matches 7 bases. This CDR3 contains 12 residues. Germline loops: CDR1 PRHDT, CDR2 FYEKMQ (reference sequence). After removal of 2 bases from V and 10 bases from J, the junction contained 4 bases not matched to a gene. CDR3 protein: CASSLRGRVAFF. For the CDR3, the DNA is TGTGCCAGCAGCTTAAGGGGGCGAGTAGCTTTCTTT.

The chain links TRBV27 to TRBJ2-7, with 11 bases aligning to TRBD1. The CDR3 has 15 amino acids. CDR1 is MNHEY and CDR2 is SMNVEV in the germline V gene (reference sequence). The V segment lost 6 bases and the J segment 2 bases; nucleotides outside the gene matches: 6. CDR3 DNA sequence: TGTGCCAGCAGCCGGGACAGGGGGGCACCCTACGAGCAGTACTTC. Protein sequence: CASSRDRGAPYEQYF.

Here the CDR3 reads CATREGYSGANVLTF. CDR3 in DNA: TGCGCCACCAGGGAGGGCTACTCTGGGGCCAACGTCCTGACTTTC. The V and J genes are TRBV5-1 and TRBJ2-6; TRBD2 agrees at 7 bases. In germline, CDR1 is SGHRS, CDR2 YFSETQ. This CDR3 spans 15 amino acids. V dropped 9 bases and J dropped 0; count of bases not matched to a gene: 6.

This chain uses TRBV25-1 with TRBJ1-3, with D perhaps matching TRBD1 (5 bases). The CDR3 sequence is 14 residues long. Deletions cut 2 bases from V and 4 bases from J, with 9 bases between. CDR1 and CDR2 from the germline V gene are MGHDK and SYGVNS. The CDR3 sequence: CASSETGRGNTIYF. The CDR3, as DNA: TGTGCCAGCAGTGAAACAGGCCGAGGAAACACCATATATTTT. The full variable domain, rest sourced from reference TRBV25-1 and TRBJ1-3, is EADIYQTPRYLVIGTGKKITLECSQTMGHDKMYWYQQDPGMELHLIHYSYGVNSTEKGDLSSESTVSRIRTEHFPLTLESARPSHTSQYLCASSETGRGNTIYFGEGSWLTVV.

V is TRBV4-2 and J is TRBJ2-7; 10 bases line up with TRBD2. The CDR3 spans 18 residues. Unmatched junction bases numbered 13, after V lost 3 bases and J lost 2 bases. From germline, CDR1 is LGHNA and CDR2 YNFKEQ. The DNA for the CDR3 is TGTGCCAGCAGCCACACTCTACCTGCTAGCGGGGGAACCTACGAGCAGTACTTC. It specifies CASSHTLPASGGTYEQYF.

Only one count was recorded for this clone. This sequence joins TRBV7-9 and TRBJ1-2; D is possibly TRBD1 (5 bases). Germline V gene sequence: CDR1 SEHNR, CDR2 FQNEAQ (reference sequence). This CDR3 is 11 amino acids long. V was cut by 5 bases and J by 6 bases, with 7 bases left in between. CDR3 amino acids: CASSQGHGYTF. The CDR3 DNA is TGTGCCAGCAGCCAGGGCCATGGCTACACCTTC.